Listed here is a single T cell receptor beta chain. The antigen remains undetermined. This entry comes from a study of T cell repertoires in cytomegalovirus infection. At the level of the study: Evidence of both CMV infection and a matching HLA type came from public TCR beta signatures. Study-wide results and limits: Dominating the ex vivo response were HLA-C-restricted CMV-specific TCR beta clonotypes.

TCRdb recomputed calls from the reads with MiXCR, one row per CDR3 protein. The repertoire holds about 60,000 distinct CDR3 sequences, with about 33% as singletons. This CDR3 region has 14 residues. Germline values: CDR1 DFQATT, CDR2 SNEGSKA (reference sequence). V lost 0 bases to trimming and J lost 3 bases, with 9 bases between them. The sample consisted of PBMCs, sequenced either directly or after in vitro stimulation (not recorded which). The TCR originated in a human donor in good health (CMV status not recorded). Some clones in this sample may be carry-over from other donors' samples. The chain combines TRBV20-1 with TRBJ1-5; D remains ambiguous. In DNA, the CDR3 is TGCAGTGCTAGAGACGGACGGAACAATCAGCCCCAGCATTTT. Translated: CSARDGRNNQPQHF.